These T cell receptor beta chains were read from a single sample in a study of blood T cell repertoires in COVID-19. Measured with immunoSEQ multiplex PCR; TCRdb has only the in-frame clones, and not every one. The repertoire has roughly 270,000 clones, about four fifths of them found once; the top ten carry 5%. The sample was PBMCs or T cells enriched from blood (not recorded which). These receptors all come from a man aged 35 to 55 who had been exposed to COVID-19. CDR3s include the opening cysteine and the closing phenylalanine or tryptophan. D genes are given only for firm matches. Rows give clone size only sometimes, using once, few, many, or a class for an expanded clone.

d_gene	v_gene	j_gene	abundance	CDR3nt	CDR3aa
TRBD2	TRBV2	TRBJ2-1	NA	TGTGCCAGCAGTCTAGGGACTAGCGGCGAGCAGTTCTTC	CASSLGTSGEQFF
TRBD1	TRBV11-2	TRBJ2-2	NA	TGTGCCAGCAGCTTAGACGAGGGGGCGTACCGGGAGCTGTTTTTT	CASSLDEGAYRELFF
NA	TRBV30	TRBJ1-2	NA	TGTGCCTTCCGCGGTGGGTCGGACTATGGCTACACCTTC	CAFRGGSDYGYTF
TRBD2	TRBV27	TRBJ2-2	NA	TGTGCCAGCAGTTTAACCCGACTAGCGGGAGCTCACACCGGGGAGCTGTTTTTT	CASSLTRLAGAHTGELFF
NA	TRBV5-1	TRBJ1-1	NA	TGCGCCAGCACCGAGGGGGTGGACACTGAAGCTTTCTTT	CASTEGVDTEAFF
NA	TRBV29-1	TRBJ1-2	NA	TGCAGCGTTCTGAAGGCGGATGGCTACACCTTC	CSVLKADGYTF
TRBD1	TRBV11-2	TRBJ1-4	NA	TGTGCCAGCAGTAGCCTGACAGGGTTTAATGAAAAACTGTTTTTT	CASSSLTGFNEKLFF
NA	TRBV14	TRBJ1-2	NA	TGTGCCAGCAGCCAAGCGGGAACGTCCAACTATGGCTACACCTTC	CASSQAGTSNYGYTF
NA	TRBV7-2	TRBJ2-7	NA	TGTGCCAGCAGCCTTTACGGACTTACCCTTCAGGAGCAGTACTTC	CASSLYGLTLQEQYF
NA	TRBV6-5	TRBJ2-1	NA	TGTGCCAGCAGGAAAGCGGGCCCCGACAATGAGCAGTTCTTC	CASRKAGPDNEQFF
NA	TRBV6-5	TRBJ2-3	NA	TGTGCCAGCAGAGACAGCGGGCCAAGCACAGATACGCAGTATTTT	CASRDSGPSTDTQYF
NA	TRBV7-7	TRBJ2-5	NA	TGTGCTAGCACTCCGTCGGGGATACAAGAGACCCAGTACTTC	CASTPSGIQETQYF
NA	TRBV24-1	TRBJ2-1	NA	TGTGCCACCAGTGAGAAGGAGGGGCCTTACAATGAGCAGTTCTTC	CATSEKEGPYNEQFF
TRBD2	TRBV10-2	TRBJ2-7	NA	TGCGCCAGCAGTGAGTCGGGGCGTGGACTAGCGGCTTACGAGCAGTACTTC	CASSESGRGLAAYEQYF
NA	TRBV5-1	TRBJ1-4	few	TGCGCCAGCAGCTCACAGGGTAGTAGTGAAAAACTGTTTTTT	CASSSQGSSEKLFF
NA	TRBV21-1	TRBJ1-4	NA	TGTGCCAGCAGCAAAGGTTGTACTTTCTTAGTGCAGCGGCGGGGGCCTGAAAAACTGTTTTTT	CASSKGCTFLVQRRGPEKLFF
NA	TRBV7-8	TRBJ1-1	NA	TGTGCCAGCAGCTTTGATTTCCAGGCTGAAGCTTTCTTT	CASSFDFQAEAFF
TRBD1	TRBV10-3	TRBJ1-2	NA	TGTGCCATCAGCTGGGACAGGGCATATGGCTACACCTTC	CAISWDRAYGYTF
NA	TRBV9	TRBJ1-6	few	TGTGCCAGCAGCACCTTGGACAGTGCGAATTCACCCCTCCACTTT	CASSTLDSANSPLHF
TRBD1	TRBV25-1	TRBJ2-2	NA	TGTGCCAGCAGGGGTATGACAGGGGTGGTATACGGGGAGCTGTTTTTT	CASRGMTGVVYGELFF
TRBD1	TRBV3-1/TRBV3-2	TRBJ1-2	NA	TGTGCCAGCAGCCAGGGGACAGGCACTTATGGCTACACCTTC	CASSQGTGTYGYTF
TRBD1	TRBV2	TRBJ1-5	NA	TGTGCCAGCAGCAGGGGGTTAGGTCAGCCCCAGCATTTT	CASSRGLGQPQHF
NA	TRBV9	TRBJ1-3	NA	TGTGCCAGCAGCGAAAACAGGGCGAGCTCTGGAAACACCATATATTTT	CASSENRASSGNTIYF
NA	TRBV3-1/TRBV3-2	TRBJ2-7	few	TGTGCCAGCAGCCACCAAGCCGTCCAGGGCCTCGAGCAGTACTTC	CASSHQAVQGLEQYF
TRBD2	TRBV24-1	TRBJ2-3	NA	TGTGCCACCAGTGATCCTGGGCCGGGACTAGGAATTCTCACAGATACGCAGTATTTT	CATSDPGPGLGILTDTQYF
NA	TRBV6-5	TRBJ1-5	NA	TGTGCCAGCAGTTACACGGGAAGCCAGCCCCAGCATTTT	CASSYTGSQPQHF
NA	TRBV10-3	TRBJ2-3	NA	TGTGCCATCCGACCAGAAGGGGGCACAGATACGCAGTATTTT	CAIRPEGGTDTQYF
NA	TRBV6-5	TRBJ1-6	NA	TGTGCCAGCAGTTACAACAGTCGGAATTCACCCCTCCACTTT	CASSYNSRNSPLHF
NA	TRBV28	TRBJ1-5	NA	TGTGCCAGCAGAGCACAGCGGGGCACTCAGCCCCAGCATTTT	CASRAQRGTQPQHF
NA	TRBV4-2	TRBJ2-7	NA	TGTGCCAGCAGCCAAGGTGACAGGGCGGGACTCAACGAGCAGTACTTC	CASSQGDRAGLNEQYF
NA	TRBV5-4	TRBJ2-6	NA	TGTGCCAGCAAAGCGTCCGGGGCCAACGTCCTGACTTTC	CASKASGANVLTF
NA	TRBV2	TRBJ2-1	NA	TGTGCCAGCACAAGACCGGAGGTCAATGAGCAGTTCTTC	CASTRPEVNEQFF
TRBD1	TRBV11-2	TRBJ1-2	NA	TGTGCCAGCAGCTTAGGGGACAGGGATAGCTATGGCTACACCTTC	CASSLGDRDSYGYTF
NA	TRBV14	TRBJ2-7	NA	TGTGCCAGCAGCCAACACCGCGGAACCTACGAGCAGTACTTC	CASSQHRGTYEQYF
NA	TRBV12-3/TRBV12-4	TRBJ2-1	NA	TGTGCCAGCAGTTTCTACAGCCACAATGAGCAGTTCTTC	CASSFYSHNEQFF
NA	TRBV11-3	TRBJ2-7	NA	TGTGCCAGCAGCTTTACAGCCACTGTTTACGAGCAGTACTTC	CASSFTATVYEQYF
NA	TRBV4-1	TRBJ1-2	once	TGCGCCAGCAGCCAAGGGCACACACGGGGGGCTAACTATGGCTACACCTTC	CASSQGHTRGANYGYTF
TRBD1	TRBV3-1/TRBV3-2	TRBJ2-7	NA	TGTGCCAGCAGCCAAGCGGACAGGGGCCCGTACGAGCAGTACTTC	CASSQADRGPYEQYF
TRBD2	TRBV5-1	TRBJ2-2	many	TGCGCCAGCAACCCCGCTAGCGGTCTGGCCGGGGAGCTGTTTTTT	CASNPASGLAGELFF
TRBD1	TRBV24-1	TRBJ2-1	NA	TGTGCCACCAGTGATTTTAACGCAGGGGGCGCCTACAATGAGCAGTTCTTC	CATSDFNAGGAYNEQFF
TRBD1	TRBV29-1	TRBJ2-3	NA	TGCAGCGCCTGGGGACAGGGCGAATACACAGATACGCAGTATTTT	CSAWGQGEYTDTQYF
NA	TRBV18	TRBJ2-5	NA	TGTGCCAGCTCACCCCAAATCGACATCCTTAAGGTTCAAGAGACCCAGTACTTC	CASSPQIDILKVQETQYF
NA	TRBV6-5	TRBJ1-1	few	TGTGCCAGCAGTACCCTGCAGGGGATCACTGAAGCTTTCTTT	CASSTLQGITEAFF
NA	TRBV19	TRBJ2-5	NA	TGTGCCAGTAGTCTCCAGGGGCAAGAGACCCAGTACTTC	CASSLQGQETQYF
TRBD1	TRBV5-5	TRBJ1-6	once	TGTGCCAGCAGCTTGGGGGGACAGATTCTCTCACCCCTCCACTTT	CASSLGGQILSPLHF
TRBD1	TRBV9	TRBJ1-2	NA	TGTGCCAGCAGCGTGGACAGGGAGTTGGGCTACACCTTC	CASSVDRELGYTF
TRBD1	TRBV6-5	TRBJ1-2	few	TGTGCCAGCAGTTCCGGACAGGGTCGGGGCTACACCTTC	CASSSGQGRGYTF
NA	TRBV10-1	TRBJ1-2	NA	TGCGCCAGCAGTGACTCTTTCTATGGCTACACCTTC	CASSDSFYGYTF
NA	TRBV15	TRBJ1-3	NA	TGTGCCACCAGCAGAGATGAAGCGGGTGGAAACACCATATATTTT	CATSRDEAGGNTIYF
NA	TRBV4-1	TRBJ2-3	NA	TGCGCCAGCAGCCAAGATCTAGATACGCAGTATTTT	CASSQDLDTQYF